This T cell receptor beta chain emerged from a study of early T cells in non-severe SARS-CoV-2 infection. Study information: Sequencing of bulk RNA from unsorted whole blood was done, without chain pairing.

CDR1 is SGHNT and CDR2 is YYREEE in the germline V gene (reference sequence). V was pared by 6 bases and J by 0 bases, with 9 bases between. CDR3 length: 13 amino acids. A single record per CDR3 protein comes from TCRdb applying MiXCR to the 5' RACE reads. The table records about 68,000 distinct CDR3 sequences, 12% of them present only once. The sequenced sample was whole blood. The TCR sequence derives from an adult who was a healthcare worker with PCR-confirmed SARS-CoV-2 infection or an uninfected control (not recorded which). The gene calls are TRBV5-4 and TRBJ1-1, with D tentatively TRBD1 (6 bases). The chain's CDR3 is CASTGQMNTEAFF. CDR3 DNA sequence: TGTGCCAGCACCGGACAGATGAACACTGAAGCTTTCTTT.